A single sample is the source of the 27 T cell receptor beta chains below, sequenced in a study of graft-versus-host responses after intestinal transplantation. Here immunoSEQ multiplex PCR was the method, and the copy in TCRdb shows in-frame clones only, minus some. The data contain approximately 23,000 clones, roughly two fifths of them singletons. Stimulators, around 200,000 irradiated and violet-dye-labeled cells, were plated with around 200,000 CFSE-labeled responder cells. Specimen: alloreactive CD8+ T cells from a mixed lymphocyte reaction culture, collected before transplantation. Sample subset: CFSE-low proliferating T cells sorted from roughly six-day pre-transplant mixed lymphocyte reaction (GvH or HvG direction). The receptors shown here come from a human patient who was an organ donor for intestinal transplantation.

V gene TRBV14 combines with J gene TRBJ2-1, with 12 bases that match TRBD2. Germline V gene sequence: CDR1 SGHDN, CDR2 FVKESK. The CDR3 totals 19 residues. Germline trimming cut 1 base from V and 2 bases from J; bases unmatched to any gene: 9. DNA for the CDR3: TGTGCCAGCAGCCAAGGAAGGACTAGCGGGAAAATACCCTACAATGAGCAGTTCTTC. Translated: CASSQGRTSGKIPYNEQFF.

This clone was observed a few times. The genes are TRBV7-8 and TRBJ2-2, with no clear D. Trimming stripped 4 bases from V and 5 bases from J, with 23 bases between. The germline V gene encodes CDR1 SGHVS and CDR2 FQNEAQ. This CDR3 has 18 amino acids. The CDR3 DNA reads as TGTGCCAGCAGCTACAACTACGCCTCCAGCTTTCTTACCGGGGAGCTGTTTTTT. Residues: CASSYNYASSFLTGELFF.

In this sample, this clone turned up a few times. The V gene is TRBV6-6, the J gene TRBJ1-2; TRBD1 matches 9 bases. Trimming removed 2 bases from V and 4 bases from J; junction bases left unmatched: 2. The CDR3 length is 14 residues. Germline V gene sequence: CDR1 MNHNY, CDR2 SVGAGI (reference sequence). CDR3 in DNA: TGTGCCAGCAGTTACGGGACAGGGAGCTATGGCTACACCTTC. As protein: CASSYGTGSYGYTF.

The chain links TRBV28 to TRBJ1-2, with D perhaps matching TRBD1 (5 bases). The germline gives CDR1 MDHEN, CDR2 SYDVKM. V dropped 3 bases and J dropped 3 bases, with 20 bases sitting between them. The length of the CDR3 is 17 residues. CDR3 in DNA: TGTGCCAGCAGTTTCGGCCCTTTGGGACCTTCCTACTATGGCTACACCTTC. The encoded protein is CASSFGPLGPSYYGYTF.

This chain uses TRBV5-1 with TRBJ1-1; D unresolved. Germline V gives CDR1 SGHRS, CDR2 YFSETQ. The V end lost 2 bases, the J end lost 0 bases, and 8 bases lay between the germline ends. This CDR3 is 14 amino acids long. The CDR3 loop is CASSFETVNTEAFF. The CDR3 DNA is TGCGCCAGCAGCTTCGAGACCGTGAACACTGAAGCTTTCTTT.

The chain couples TRBV18 to TRBJ2-7, with 9 positions matching TRBD1. V trimming: 2 bases; J trimming: 5 bases; junction bases outside the gene matches: 4. The CDR3 has 14 amino acids. CDR1 is KGHSH, CDR2 LQKENI, per germline. The CDR3 nucleotides read TGTGCCAGCTCACCAACCGGGACAGGGAACGAGCAGTACTTC. This encodes CASSPTGTGNEQYF.

In DNA form, the CDR3 reads TGTGCCAGCAGCGTTAAGGGGGAGCCGAACACCGGGGAGCTGTTTTTT. Translation gives CASSVKGEPNTGELFF. The chain couples TRBV9 to TRBJ2-2; a possible D gene is TRBD1 (6 bases). CDR3 length: 16 residues. Germline CDR1 is SGDLS and CDR2 is YYNGEE. The ends were cut back, 2 bases at V and 0 bases at J, with 11 bases in the middle. Complete variable domain (other parts from reference TRBV9 and TRBJ2-2): DSGVTQTPKHLITATGQRVTLRCSPRSGDLSVYWYQQSLDQGLQFLIQYYNGEERAKGNILERFSAQQFPDLHSELNLSSLELGDSALYFCASSVKGEPNTGELFFGEGSRLTVL.

J is TRBJ2-7 and V is TRBV6-1, with D unresolved. CDR3 length equals 12 residues. V lost 5 bases, J lost 5 bases, and 10 bases lay in between. Germline CDR1 MNHNS, CDR2 SASEGT. The CDR3 loop is CASSPRRDEQYF. The CDR3 DNA is TGTGCCAGCAGTCCCCGCCGGGACGAGCAGTACTTC.

This clone was seen a few times. V gene TRBV27 combines with J gene TRBJ2-2, with 10 bases fitting TRBD1. This CDR3 is built from 16 residues. The trim removed 6 bases at V and 4 bases at J, leaving 8 bases unmatched. The germline V gene has CDR1 MNHEY and CDR2 SMNVEV (reference sequence). DNA for the CDR3: TGTGCCAGCAGATCCACCGACAGGGGGCGCACCGGGGAGCTGTTTTTT. Protein product: CASRSTDRGRTGELFF.

This clone was counted between two and nine times. The chain links TRBV6-1 to TRBJ1-5; D unclear. Germline V gives CDR1 MNHNS, CDR2 SASEGT. Between the trimmed V and J ends, which lost 5 bases and 2 bases, there was a span of 7 bases. CDR3 size: 13 residues. The CDR3 sequence: CASSFDGNQPQHF. The CDR3 DNA reads TGTGCCAGCAGTTTTGATGGCAATCAGCCCCAGCATTTT.

This chain connects TRBV11-2 to TRBJ2-7; D remains unclear. The ends were cut back, 5 bases at V and 4 bases at J, with 6 bases in the middle. The CDR3 sequence is 11 residues long. CDR1 is SGHAT and CDR2 is FQNNGV in the germline V gene. The CDR3 loop reads CASSMVYEQYF. Written as DNA, the CDR3 is TGTGCCAGCAGCATGGTTTACGAGCAGTACTTC. Based on the CDR3 plus reference TRBV11-2 and TRBJ2-7, the full variable domain is EAGVAQSPRYKIIEKRQSVAFWCNPISGHATLYWYQQILGQGPKLLIQFQNNGVVDDSQLPKDRFSAERLKGVDSTLKIQPAKLEDSAVYLCASSMVYEQYFGPGTRLTVT.

This clone was recorded a few times. The rearrangement uses TRBV13 and TRBJ2-3; 12 nucleotides match TRBD2. V trimming: 8 bases; J trimming: 6 bases; junction bases outside the gene matches: 9. The CDR3 extends over 15 amino acids. CDR1 is PRHDT and CDR2 is FYEKMQ in the germline V gene (reference sequence). Here the CDR3 DNA reads TGTGCCAGCCTCGGAGGACTAGCGGGATGGGATACGCAGTATTTT. Its translation is CASLGGLAGWDTQYF.

This chain connects TRBV5-6 to TRBJ2-7; either TRBD1 or TRBD2 may fit D (5 bases each). The CDR3 has 14 amino acids. Per the germline V gene, CDR1 is SGHDT and CDR2 is YYEEEE. Trimming left V 0 bases short and J 3 bases short, with 10 bases between. The DNA for the CDR3 is TGTGCCAGCAGCTTGGGGGACCTTTTCTACGAGCAGTACTTC. This sequence encodes CASSLGDLFYEQYF.

In this sample, this clone turned up a few times. This rearrangement joins TRBV28 to TRBJ2-7; D unresolved. The CDR3 runs to 12 residues. Trimming left V 2 bases short and J 9 bases short, with 11 bases between. Germline V gives CDR1 MDHEN, CDR2 SYDVKM. CDR3 sequence reads: CASSLALVRQYF. The CDR3 DNA follows: TGTGCCAGCAGTTTAGCGCTAGTGAGGCAGTACTTC. The variable domain in full, completed from reference TRBV28 and TRBJ2-7, reads DVKVTQSSRYLVKRTGEKVFLECVQDMDHENMFWYRQDPGLGLRLIYFSYDVKMKEKGDIPEGYSVSREKKERFSLILESASTNQTSMYLCASSLALVRQYFGPGTRLTVT.

This chain links TRBV5-6 with TRBJ2-6; D unclear. Germline CDR1 is SGHDT and CDR2 is YYEEEE. This CDR3 is built from 14 residues. With 2 bases removed from V and 1 base from J, the gap between germline ends came to 4 bases. The CDR3 DNA reads as TGTGCCAGCAGCTTCCTTTCTGGGGCCAACGTCCTGACTTTC. This sequence encodes CASSFLSGANVLTF.

This clone appeared a few times. This chain joins TRBV7-7 and TRBJ1-5; D is uncertain. Germline lookup yields CDR1 SSHAT and CDR2 FNYEAQ (reference sequence). This CDR3 spans 18 amino acids. Trimming cost V 5 bases and J 0 bases, with 20 bases left between them. CDR3 nucleotides: TGTGCCAGCAGCAAAATCGGTGAGTTGTTTAATAGCAATCAGCCCCAGCATTTT. Translating it yields CASSKIGELFNSNQPQHF.

This sequence joins TRBV7-9 and TRBJ1-2, with 7 nucleotides matching TRBD1. Trimming at V came to 5 bases and at J to 8 bases, leaving 8 bases not matched to a gene. CDR1 is SEHNR, CDR2 FQNEAQ, per germline (reference sequence). The CDR3 runs 13 residues. CDR3 bases: TGTGCCAGCAGCCTATACAGGGGACTGGGCTACACCTTC. Its protein product is CASSLYRGLGYTF.

This clone was recorded once. The chain recombines TRBV21-1 with TRBJ1-6. TRBV21-1 is listed as a pseudogene. This CDR3 is built from 14 residues. The CDR3 is CASSARGGRRFLHF. The CDR3 region has the DNA TGTGCCAGCAGCGCCAGGGGAGGGCGGCGGTTCCTCCACTTT.

This clone was seen a handful of times. The rearrangement joins TRBV9 to TRBJ2-1; 8 nucleotides agree with TRBD2. V dropped 0 bases and J dropped 4; count of bases not matched to a gene: 3. The germline CDR1 and CDR2 sequences are SGDLS and YYNGEE. There are 15 residues in the CDR3. The CDR3 nucleotides read TGTGCCAGCAGCGTAGCAGCGGGAGCTTACAATGAGCAGTTCTTC. This translates into CASSVAAGAYNEQFF.

This clone has a handful of counts. V gene TRBV25-1 combines with J gene TRBJ1-1; D might be TRBD1 (6 bases). Trimming left V 1 base short and J 3 bases short, with 12 bases between. Germline V gene lookup returns CDR1 MGHDK and CDR2 SYGVNS. This CDR3 has 15 amino acids. CDR3 amino acids: CASSESVRGYTEAFF. The DNA for the CDR3 is TGTGCCAGCAGTGAATCGGTCAGGGGATACACTGAAGCTTTCTTT.

The CDR3 reads CASSPPGGWHGYTF. CDR3 nucleotide sequence: TGTGCCAGCTCACCACCGGGTGGGTGGCATGGCTACACCTTC. The V call is TRBV18, the J call TRBJ1-2; D unresolved. Per germline, CDR1 KGHSH and CDR2 LQKENI. The V end lost 0 bases, the J end lost 6 bases, and 11 bases lay between the germline ends. The CDR3 totals 14 residues.

The table lists this clone with a few counts. The rearrangement uses TRBV11-3 and TRBJ2-7, with TRBD2 matching over 9 bases. J gave up 3 bases and V 4 bases, and 10 bases lay outside the gene matches. The CDR3 runs to 16 residues. Per the germline V gene, CDR1 is SGHNT and CDR2 is YENEEA. This chain's CDR3 is CASSSGLATGNYEQYF. CDR3 DNA: TGTGCCAGCAGCTCGGGACTAGCAACAGGAAACTACGAGCAGTACTTC.

The chain recombines TRBV29-1 with TRBJ1-2, with 12 positions matching TRBD1. The CDR3 is made up of 14 amino acids. Germline trimming cut 6 bases from V and 8 bases from J; bases unmatched to any gene: 10. In germline, CDR1 is SQVTM, CDR2 ANQGSEA. CDR3 sequence reads: CSVADGTGGQGYTF. In DNA, the CDR3 is TGCAGCGTCGCCGATGGGACAGGGGGCCAGGGCTACACCTTC. Filled out from reference TRBV29-1 and TRBJ1-2, the complete variable domain reads SAVISQKPSRDICQRGTSLTIQCQVDSQVTMMFWYRQQPGQSLTLIATANQGSEATYESGFVIDKFPISRPNLTFSTLTVSNMSPEDSSIYLCSVADGTGGQGYTFGSGTRLTVV.

The chain couples TRBV28 to TRBJ2-7; D gene unclear. Trimming took off 2 bases at V and 6 bases at J, with 5 bases between the two ends. The CDR3 has 11 amino acids. Germline V lookup: CDR1 MDHEN, CDR2 SYDVKM. The CDR3 protein is CASSLDLEQYF. The CDR3 nucleotides are TGTGCCAGCAGTTTAGATCTCGAGCAGTACTTC.

In this sample, this clone is medium-sized. The chain has TRBV13 and TRBJ2-1, with a weak D call TRBD2 (6 bases). The V end lost 5 bases, the J end lost 0 bases, and 11 bases lay between the germline ends. CDR1 is PRHDT, CDR2 FYEKMQ, per germline (reference sequence). The CDR3 sequence is 15 residues long. The CDR3 region is CASSATGLSYNEQFF. The CDR3 region has the DNA TGTGCCAGCAGCGCAACGGGACTCTCCTACAATGAGCAGTTCTTC.

This chain uses TRBV6-5 with TRBJ2-5; no clear D gene. The J call could be wrong; TRBJ2-7 is a better fit for the DNA end. This CDR3 has 16 residues. Germline V CDR1 and CDR2: MNHEY, SVGAGI. CDR3 residues: CASSYSRRTGSYEQYF. The CDR3 DNA reads as TGTGCCAGCAGTTACTCGAGACGGACGGGCTCCTACGAGCAGTACTTC.

V and J are TRBV9 and TRBJ2-7, with 9 bases lining up with TRBD2. Germline-derived CDR1 and CDR2 are SGDLS and YYNGEE. The CDR3 spans 15 residues. The trim removed 7 bases at V and 2 bases at J, leaving 10 bases unmatched. The chain's CDR3 is CASPYVLAGAYEQYF. The CDR3 DNA is TGTGCCAGCCCCTACGTTTTAGCGGGAGCCTACGAGCAGTACTTC.